Following are 18 T cell receptor beta chains from one sample sequenced in a study of blood T cell repertoires in COVID-19. Generated by immunoSEQ multiplex PCR, the TCRdb table keeps only in-frame clones and is missing some. The data show approximately 250,000 clones, 80% to 95% seen once. The sequencing input was PBMCs or T cells enriched from blood (not recorded which). These receptors were collected from a man between 35 and 55 years old who had been exposed to COVID-19.

The chain combines TRBV6-6 with TRBJ2-7; TRBD2 matches 9 bases. The CDR3 has 14 residues. J was trimmed by 5 bases and V by 5 bases; bases with no gene match: 7. CDR1 and CDR2 (germline): MNHNY, SVGAGI (reference sequence). The CDR3 bases are TGTGCCAGCAGTGGTCGACTAGCGGCCCACGAGCAGTACTTC. Its translation is CASSGRLAAHEQYF.

The chain employs TRBV27 and TRBJ2-3, with TRBD2 matching over 10 bases. This CDR3 comprises 17 residues. Germline V gene sequence: CDR1 MNHEY, CDR2 SMNVEV (reference sequence). J lost 2 bases, V lost 6 bases, and 11 bases had no gene match. Here the CDR3 DNA reads TGTGCCAGCAGCCGCGTGGGACTAGCGCTAAACACAGATACGCAGTATTTT. Its translation is CASSRVGLALNTDTQYF.

The table lists this clone with a count of one. The V gene is TRBV24-1, the J gene TRBJ1-2; TRBD1 might be the D (5 bases). Germline V lookup: CDR1 KGHDR, CDR2 SFDVKD. There are 14 residues in the CDR3. Trimming removed 3 bases from V and 3 bases from J, with 10 bases in between. CDR3 sequence (DNA): TGTGCCACCAGTGATACAGGATTGGACTATGGCTACACCTTC. The encoded protein is CATSDTGLDYGYTF.

Notes on this clone: At one end, the junction sequence differs from germline, possibly due to a read error. V gene TRBV6-5 combines with J gene TRBJ2-2, with 11 nucleotides matching TRBD1. The CDR3 spans 13 residues. Germline V lookup: CDR1 MNHEY, CDR2 SVGAGI. CDR3 loop: CAIGQGATGELFF. In DNA, the CDR3 is TGCGCTATTGGACAGGGGGCCACCGGGGAGCTGTTTTTT.

This sequence joins TRBV7-2 and TRBJ2-7; 10 positions agree with TRBD1. Germline V gene data show CDR1 as SGHTA and CDR2 as FQGNSA. The CDR3 has 17 residues. Trimming at V came to 5 bases and at J to 5 bases, leaving 15 bases not matched to a gene. The CDR3 nucleotides are TGTGCCAGCAGCCATCTTACCGGACAGGGGGGATTGAACGAGCAGTACTTC. This sequence encodes CASSHLTGQGGLNEQYF.

The chain employs TRBV6-6 and TRBJ1-2; 7 nucleotides match TRBD1. The ends lost 0 bases at V and 3 bases at J; junction bases unmatched: 1. The CDR3 spans 14 residues. CDR1 is MNHNY and CDR2 is SVGAGI in the germline V gene (reference sequence). CDR3 coding DNA: TGTGCCAGCAGTTACTCGGGGACAGACTATGGCTACACCTTC. This sequence encodes CASSYSGTDYGYTF.

The CDR3 loop reads CASSPWGVGYNEQFF. In DNA form, the CDR3 reads TGTGCCAGTAGTCCCTGGGGGGTCGGGTACAATGAGCAGTTCTTC. The chain couples TRBV19 to TRBJ2-1, with D possibly TRBD2 on 6 matching bases. CDR3 length equals 15 residues. CDR1 and CDR2 (germline): LNHDA, SQIVND (reference sequence). V was trimmed by 5 bases and J by 4 bases, leaving 15 bases between them.

This chain links TRBV29-1 with TRBJ1-5; D is possibly TRBD1 (5 bases). Trimming cost V 5 bases and J 4 bases, with 12 bases left between them. There are 13 residues in the CDR3. Germline loops: CDR1 SQVTM, CDR2 ANQGSEA. For the CDR3, the DNA is TGCAGCGTTCTCCAGGGCTTAAATCAGCCCCAGCATTTT. This gives the protein CSVLQGLNQPQHF.

The sample holds one count of this clone. The chain links TRBV7-2 to TRBJ2-5, with 8 bases aligning to TRBD1. Germline-derived CDR1 and CDR2 are SGHTA and FQGNSA. This CDR3 has 14 residues. Trimming cost V 3 bases and J 5 bases; bases outside gene matches: 5. CDR3 amino acids: CASSFPGGGETQYF. DNA of the CDR3: TGTGCCAGCAGCTTCCCAGGGGGCGGGGAGACCCAGTACTTC. The complete variable domain, with remaining parts taken from reference TRBV7-2 and TRBJ2-5, reads GAGVSQSPSNKVTEKGKDVELRCDPISGHTALYWYRQSLGQGLEFLIYFQGNSAPDKSGLPSDRFSAERTGGSVSTLTIQRTQQEDSAVYLCASSFPGGGETQYFGPGTRLLVL.

The chain has TRBV5-1 and TRBJ2-3; 11 bases are shared with TRBD2. Germline V lookup: CDR1 SGHRS, CDR2 YFSETQ. Trimming took 4 bases from V and 2 from J; bases not matched to a gene: 9. The CDR3 sequence is 17 residues long. The CDR3 bases are TGCGCCAGCAGCCAAATTAGCGGGGGGGCCTTCACAGATACGCAGTATTTT. This translates into CASSQISGGAFTDTQYF.

The J gene is TRBJ2-7, the V gene TRBV6-5, with TRBD1 identical over 9 bases. Unmatched junction bases numbered 6, after V lost 4 bases and J lost 2 bases. The CDR3 is 15 amino acids. Germline CDR1 and CDR2: MNHEY and SVGAGI. Here the CDR3 reads CASSSTGGTPYEQYF. CDR3 DNA: TGTGCCAGCAGTTCTACAGGGGGCACTCCCTACGAGCAGTACTTC.

The gene calls are TRBV11-2 and TRBJ2-2, with TRBD2 identical over 12 bases. The germline V gene has CDR1 SGHAT and CDR2 FQNNGV. Germline trimming cut 8 bases from V and 5 bases from J; bases unmatched to any gene: 6. This CDR3 comprises 15 residues. CDR3 in DNA: TGTGCCAGCTCTAGCGGGAGGGCTGAAACCGGGGAGCTGTTTTTT. Protein product: CASSSGRAETGELFF.

V is TRBV30 and J is TRBJ2-1; possibly TRBD1 for D (5 bases). Trimming removed 3 bases from V and 10 bases from J, with 16 bases in between. The CDR3 has 13 amino acids. In germline, CDR1 is GTSNPN, CDR2 SVGIG (reference sequence). The CDR3 reads CAWSAMWAGEQFF. The CDR3 bases are TGTGCCTGGAGCGCGATGTGGGCAGGGGAGCAGTTCTTC. Variable domain in full (rest from reference TRBV30 and TRBJ2-1): SQTIHQWPATLVQPVGSPLSLECTVEGTSNPNLYWYRQAAGRGLQLLFYSVGIGQISSEVPQNLSASRPQDRQFILSSKKLLLSDSGFYLCAWSAMWAGEQFFGPGTRLTVL.

The table lists this clone with a count of one. The V gene is TRBV3-1 (or the pseudogene TRBV3-2), the J gene TRBJ2-3; D might be TRBD1 (5 bases). The V end was cut by 4 bases, the J end by 2 bases, with 13 bases between. The germline gives CDR1 LGHDT, CDR2 YNNKEL (reference sequence). The CDR3 length is 15 residues. The DNA for the CDR3 is TGTGCCAGCAGCCCACAGGTGACCTACACAGATACGCAGTATTTT. Amino acid sequence: CASSPQVTYTDTQYF.

V is TRBV10-3 and J is TRBJ1-4, with D tentatively TRBD1 (5 bases). CDR1 is ENHRY and CDR2 is SYGVKD in the germline V gene. The CDR3 is 15 residues long. V lost 0 bases to trimming and J lost 8 bases, with 13 bases between them. CDR3 sequence reads: CAISESPGEGEKLFF. CDR3 DNA: TGTGCCATCAGTGAGTCACCGGGGGAGGGAGAAAAACTGTTTTTT.

The V and J genes are TRBV28 and TRBJ2-5; D might be TRBD1 (5 bases). CDR1 is MDHEN, CDR2 SYDVKM, per germline. The CDR3 spans 14 residues. Trimming took off 6 bases at V and 2 bases at J, with 13 bases between the two ends. DNA for the CDR3: TGTGCCAGCAGAATAACAGGATTACAAGAGACCCAGTACTTC. Its translation is CASRITGLQETQYF.

J is TRBJ1-3 and V is TRBV5-1, with D unclear. Per germline, CDR1 SGHRS and CDR2 YFSETQ. The V end lost 0 bases, the J end lost 0 bases, and 13 bases lay between the germline ends. The CDR3 consists of 17 residues. The CDR3 loop reads CASSLVSVSDSGNTIYF. CDR3 sequence (DNA): TGCGCCAGCAGCTTGGTATCGGTTTCTGACTCTGGAAACACCATATATTTT.

This clone was counted between two and nine times. V is TRBV4-2 and J is TRBJ2-2; TRBD1 is a possible D gene (5 bases). Per the germline V gene, CDR1 is LGHNA and CDR2 is YNFKEQ. The CDR3 totals 15 residues. Trimming took off 0 bases at V and 8 bases at J, with 13 bases between the two ends. CDR3 region: CASSQDTPRVGELFF. CDR3 DNA sequence: TGTGCCAGCAGCCAAGATACCCCCAGGGTAGGGGAGCTGTTTTTT.